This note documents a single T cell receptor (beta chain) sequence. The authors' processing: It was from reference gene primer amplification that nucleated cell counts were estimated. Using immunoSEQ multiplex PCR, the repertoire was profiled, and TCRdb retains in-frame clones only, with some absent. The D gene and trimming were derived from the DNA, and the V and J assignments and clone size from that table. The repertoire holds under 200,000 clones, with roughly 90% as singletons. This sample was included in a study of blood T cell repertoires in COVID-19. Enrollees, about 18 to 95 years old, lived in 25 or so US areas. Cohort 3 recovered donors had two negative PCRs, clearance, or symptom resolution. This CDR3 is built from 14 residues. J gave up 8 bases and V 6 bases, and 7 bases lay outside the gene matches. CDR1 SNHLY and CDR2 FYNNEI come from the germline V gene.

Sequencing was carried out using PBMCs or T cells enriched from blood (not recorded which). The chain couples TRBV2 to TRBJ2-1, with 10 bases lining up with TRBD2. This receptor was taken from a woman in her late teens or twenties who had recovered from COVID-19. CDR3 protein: CASSISGGQYEQFF. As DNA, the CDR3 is TGTGCCAGCAGCATTAGCGGGGGGCAGTATGAGCAGTTCTTC.